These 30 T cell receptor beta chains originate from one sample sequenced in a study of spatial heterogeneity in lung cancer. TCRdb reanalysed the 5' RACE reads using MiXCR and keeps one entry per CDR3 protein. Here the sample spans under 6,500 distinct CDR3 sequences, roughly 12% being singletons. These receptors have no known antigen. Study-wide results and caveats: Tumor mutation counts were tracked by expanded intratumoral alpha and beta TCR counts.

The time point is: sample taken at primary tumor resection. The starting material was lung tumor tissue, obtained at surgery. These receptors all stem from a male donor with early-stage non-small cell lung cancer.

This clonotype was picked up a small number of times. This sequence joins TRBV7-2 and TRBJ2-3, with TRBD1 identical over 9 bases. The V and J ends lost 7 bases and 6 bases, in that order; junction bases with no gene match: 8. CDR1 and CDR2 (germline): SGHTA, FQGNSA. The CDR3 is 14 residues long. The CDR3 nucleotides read TGTGCCAGCAAGCCGGGACAGGGTCTTGATACGCAGTATTTT. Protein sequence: CASKPGQGLDTQYF. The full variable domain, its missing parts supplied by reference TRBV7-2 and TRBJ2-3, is GAGVSQSPSNKVTEKGKDVELRCDPISGHTALYWYRQSLGQGLEFLIYFQGNSAPDKSGLPSDRFSAERTGGSVSTLTIQRTQQEDSAVYLCASKPGQGLDTQYFGPGTRLTVL.

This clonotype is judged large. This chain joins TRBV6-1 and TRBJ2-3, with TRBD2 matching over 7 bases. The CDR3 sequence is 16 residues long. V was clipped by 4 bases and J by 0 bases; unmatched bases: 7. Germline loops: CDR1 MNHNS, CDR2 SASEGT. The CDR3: CASSGGRDPSTDTQYF. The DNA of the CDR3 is TGTGCCAGCAGTGGGGGGAGGGATCCTAGCACAGATACGCAGTATTTT.

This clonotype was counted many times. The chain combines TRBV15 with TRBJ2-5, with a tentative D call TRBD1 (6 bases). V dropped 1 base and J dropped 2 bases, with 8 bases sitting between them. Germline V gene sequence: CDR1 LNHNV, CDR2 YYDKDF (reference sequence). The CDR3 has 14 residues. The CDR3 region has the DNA TGTGCCACCAGCAGAGGACAGGAGCAAGAGACCCAGTACTTC. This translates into CATSRGQEQETQYF.

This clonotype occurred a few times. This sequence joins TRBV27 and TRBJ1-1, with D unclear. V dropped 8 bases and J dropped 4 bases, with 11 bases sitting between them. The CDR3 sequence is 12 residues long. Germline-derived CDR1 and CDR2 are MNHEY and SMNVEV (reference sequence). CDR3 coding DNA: TGTGCCAGCTTTAGGGTGGGCACTGAAGCTTTCTTT. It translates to CASFRVGTEAFF.

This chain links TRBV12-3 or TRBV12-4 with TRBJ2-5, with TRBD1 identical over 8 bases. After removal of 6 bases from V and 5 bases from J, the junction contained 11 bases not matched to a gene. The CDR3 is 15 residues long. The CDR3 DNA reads TGTGCCAGCAGCCCAAACAGGGGGATGAGGGAGACCCAGTACTTC. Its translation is CASSPNRGMRETQYF.

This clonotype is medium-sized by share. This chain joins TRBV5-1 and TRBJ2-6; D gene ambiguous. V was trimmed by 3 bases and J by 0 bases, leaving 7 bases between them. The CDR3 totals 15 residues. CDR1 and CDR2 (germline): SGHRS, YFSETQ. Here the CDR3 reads CASSYQSSGANVLTF. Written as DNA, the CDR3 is TGCGCCAGCAGCTATCAAAGCTCTGGGGCCAACGTCCTGACTTTC.

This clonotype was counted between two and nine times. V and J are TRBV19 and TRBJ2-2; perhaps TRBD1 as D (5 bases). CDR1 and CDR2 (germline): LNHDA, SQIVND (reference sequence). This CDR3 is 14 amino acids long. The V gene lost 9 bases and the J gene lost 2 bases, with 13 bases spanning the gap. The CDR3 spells CASSTGHNTGELFF. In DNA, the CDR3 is TGTGCCAGCTCCACAGGACACAACACCGGGGAGCTGTTTTTT.

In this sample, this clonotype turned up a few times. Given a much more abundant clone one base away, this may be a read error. The CDR3 DNA reads TGCGCCAGCAGCTTGGACGGGAACACCGAGGAGCTGTTTTTT. It yields the protein CASSLDGNTEELFF. The genes are TRBV5-1 and TRBJ2-2, with a weak D call TRBD2 (5 bases). The CDR3 length is 14 residues. CDR1 SGHRS and CDR2 YFSETQ come from the germline V gene. The full variable domain, completed using reference TRBV5-1 and TRBJ2-2, is KAGVTQTPRYLIKTRGQQVTLSCSPISGHRSVSWYQQTPGQGLQFLFEYFSETQRNKGNFPGRFSGRQFSNSRSEMNVSTLELGDSALYLCASSLDGNTEELFFGEGSRLTVL.

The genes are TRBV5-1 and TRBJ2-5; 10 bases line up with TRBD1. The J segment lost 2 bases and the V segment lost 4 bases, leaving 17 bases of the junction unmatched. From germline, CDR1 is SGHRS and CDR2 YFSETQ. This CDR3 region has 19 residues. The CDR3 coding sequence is TGCGCCAGCAGCATTACAGCCGGGACAGGGGCAGTTGTACAAGAGACCCAGTACTTC. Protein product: CASSITAGTGAVVQETQYF. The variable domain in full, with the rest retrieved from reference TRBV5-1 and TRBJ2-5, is KAGVTQTPRYLIKTRGQQVTLSCSPISGHRSVSWYQQTPGQGLQFLFEYFSETQRNKGNFPGRFSGRQFSNSRSEMNVSTLELGDSALYLCASSITAGTGAVVQETQYFGPGTRLLVL.

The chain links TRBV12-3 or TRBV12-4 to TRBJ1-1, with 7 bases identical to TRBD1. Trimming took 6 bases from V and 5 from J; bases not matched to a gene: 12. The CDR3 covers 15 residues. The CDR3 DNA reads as TGTGCCAGCAGCTTTTCACAGGGGTTTTGGACTGAAGCTTTCTTT. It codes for CASSFSQGFWTEAFF.

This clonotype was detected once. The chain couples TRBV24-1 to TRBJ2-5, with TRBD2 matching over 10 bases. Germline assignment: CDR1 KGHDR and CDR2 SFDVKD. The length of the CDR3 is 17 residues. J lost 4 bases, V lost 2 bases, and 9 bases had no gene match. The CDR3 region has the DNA TGTGCCACCAGTGATTCCCGAGGTAGCGGGAGGCGAGAGACCCAGTACTTC. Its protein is CATSDSRGSGRRETQYF.

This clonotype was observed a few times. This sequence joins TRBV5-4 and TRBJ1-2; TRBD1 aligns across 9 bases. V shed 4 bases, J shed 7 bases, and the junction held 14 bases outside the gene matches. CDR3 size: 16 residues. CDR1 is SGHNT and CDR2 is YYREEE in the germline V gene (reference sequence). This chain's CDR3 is CASSQIPEQGARGYTF. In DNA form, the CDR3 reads TGTGCCAGCAGCCAAATACCAGAACAGGGGGCGCGTGGCTACACCTTC. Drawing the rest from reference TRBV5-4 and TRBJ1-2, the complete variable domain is ETGVTQSPTHLIKTRGQQVTLRCSSQSGHNTVSWYQQALGQGPQFIFQYYREEENGRGNFPPRFSGLQFPNYSSELNVNALELDDSALYLCASSQIPEQGARGYTFGSGTRLTVV.

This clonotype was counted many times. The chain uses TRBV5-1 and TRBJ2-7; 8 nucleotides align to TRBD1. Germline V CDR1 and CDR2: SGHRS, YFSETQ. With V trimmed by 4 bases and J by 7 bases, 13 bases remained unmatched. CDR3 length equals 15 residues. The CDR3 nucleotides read TGCGCCAGCAGCGACCCGAGGACAGGGCCGAGGGAGCAGTACTTC. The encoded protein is CASSDPRTGPREQYF.

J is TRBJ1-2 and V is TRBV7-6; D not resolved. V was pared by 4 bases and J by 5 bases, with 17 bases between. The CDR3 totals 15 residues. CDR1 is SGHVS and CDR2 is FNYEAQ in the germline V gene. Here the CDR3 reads CASSSSLEVGYGYTF. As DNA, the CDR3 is TGTGCCAGCAGCTCTAGCTTGGAGGTGGGGTATGGCTACACCTTC.

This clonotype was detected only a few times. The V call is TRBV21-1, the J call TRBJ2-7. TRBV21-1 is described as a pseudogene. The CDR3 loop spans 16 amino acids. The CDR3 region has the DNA TGTGCCAGCAGCAAAGTGGTCAGAGGAAACTCCTACGAGCAGTACGTC. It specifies CASSKVVRGNSYEQYV.

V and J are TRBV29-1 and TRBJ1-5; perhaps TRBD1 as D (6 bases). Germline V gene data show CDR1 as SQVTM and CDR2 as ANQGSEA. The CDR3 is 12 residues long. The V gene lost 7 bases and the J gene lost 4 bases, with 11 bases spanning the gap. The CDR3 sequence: CSAGQINQPQHF. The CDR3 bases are TGCAGCGCCGGACAGATAAATCAGCCCCAGCATTTT.

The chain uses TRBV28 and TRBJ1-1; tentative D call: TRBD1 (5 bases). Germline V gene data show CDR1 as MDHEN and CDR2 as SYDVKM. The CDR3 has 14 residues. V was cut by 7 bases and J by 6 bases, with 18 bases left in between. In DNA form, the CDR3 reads TGTGCCAGCATCGATTCGGGACGGGCGGCTGAAGCTTTCTTT. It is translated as CASIDSGRAAEAFF.

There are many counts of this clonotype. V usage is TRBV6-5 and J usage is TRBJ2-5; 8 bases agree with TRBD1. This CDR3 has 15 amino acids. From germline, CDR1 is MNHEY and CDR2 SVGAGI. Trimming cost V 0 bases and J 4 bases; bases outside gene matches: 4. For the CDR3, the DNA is TGTGCCAGCAGTTACTCGGCAGGGGGCGGAGAGACCCAGTACTTC. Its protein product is CASSYSAGGGETQYF.

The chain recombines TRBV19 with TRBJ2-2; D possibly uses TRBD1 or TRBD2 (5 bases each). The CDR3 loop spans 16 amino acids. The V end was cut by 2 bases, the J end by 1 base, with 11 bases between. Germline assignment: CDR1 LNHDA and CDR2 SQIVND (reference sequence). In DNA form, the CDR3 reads TGTGCCAGTAGTATACGGGGCGACCGGAACACCGGGGAGCTGTTTTTT. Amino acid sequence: CASSIRGDRNTGELFF. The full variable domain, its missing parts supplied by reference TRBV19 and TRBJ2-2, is DGGITQSPKYLFRKEGQNVTLSCEQNLNHDAMYWYRQDPGQGLRLIYYSQIVNDFQKGDIAEGYSVSREKKESFPLTVTSAQKNPTAFYLCASSIRGDRNTGELFFGEGSRLTVL.

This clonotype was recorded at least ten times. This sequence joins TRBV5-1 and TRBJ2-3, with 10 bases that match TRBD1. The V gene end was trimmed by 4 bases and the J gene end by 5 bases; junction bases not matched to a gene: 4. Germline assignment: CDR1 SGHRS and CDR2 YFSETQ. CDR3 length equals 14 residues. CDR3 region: CASSTGTGVDTQYF. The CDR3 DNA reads TGCGCCAGCAGCACCGGGACAGGGGTAGATACGCAGTATTTT.

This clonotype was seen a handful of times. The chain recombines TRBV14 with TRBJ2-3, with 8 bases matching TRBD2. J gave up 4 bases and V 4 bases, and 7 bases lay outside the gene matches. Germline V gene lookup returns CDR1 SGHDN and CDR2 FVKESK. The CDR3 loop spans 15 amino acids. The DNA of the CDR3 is TGTGCCAGCAGCCGGAGCGGGAGTTTCGCAGATACGCAGTATTTT. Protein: CASSRSGSFADTQYF.

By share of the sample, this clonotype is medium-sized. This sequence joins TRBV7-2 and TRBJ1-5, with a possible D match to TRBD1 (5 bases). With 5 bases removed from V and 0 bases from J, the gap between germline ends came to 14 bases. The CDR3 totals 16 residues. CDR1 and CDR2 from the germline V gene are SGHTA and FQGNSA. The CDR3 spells CASSPAGGYSNQPQHF. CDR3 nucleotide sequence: TGTGCCAGCAGCCCGGCCGGGGGGTATAGCAATCAGCCCCAGCATTTT.

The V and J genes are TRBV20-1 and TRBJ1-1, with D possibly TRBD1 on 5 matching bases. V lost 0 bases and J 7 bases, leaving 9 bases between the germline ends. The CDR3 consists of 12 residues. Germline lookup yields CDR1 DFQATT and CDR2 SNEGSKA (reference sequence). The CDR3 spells CSARESGYEAFF. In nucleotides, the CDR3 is TGCAGTGCTAGAGAATCAGGGTATGAAGCTTTCTTT.

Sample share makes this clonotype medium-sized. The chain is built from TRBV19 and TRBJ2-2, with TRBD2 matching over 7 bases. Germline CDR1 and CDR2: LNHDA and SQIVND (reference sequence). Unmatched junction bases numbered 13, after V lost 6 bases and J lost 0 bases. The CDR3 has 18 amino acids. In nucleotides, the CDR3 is TGTGCCAGTAGCACGCAGGAGGGAGGGTTGACGAACACCGGGGAGCTGTTTTTT. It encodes CASSTQEGGLTNTGELFF.

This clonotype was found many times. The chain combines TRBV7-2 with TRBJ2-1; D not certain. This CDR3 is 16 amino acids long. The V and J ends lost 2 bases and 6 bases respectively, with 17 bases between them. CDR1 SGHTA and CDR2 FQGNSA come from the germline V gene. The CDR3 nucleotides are TGTGCCAGCAGCTTATCATCGACTCCTTACTCCAATGAGCAGTTCTTC. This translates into CASSLSSTPYSNEQFF.

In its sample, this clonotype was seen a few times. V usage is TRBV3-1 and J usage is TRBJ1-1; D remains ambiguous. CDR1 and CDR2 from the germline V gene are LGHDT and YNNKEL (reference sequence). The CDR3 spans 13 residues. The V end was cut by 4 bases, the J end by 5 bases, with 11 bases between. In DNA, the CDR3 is TGTGCCAGCAGCCCTACGGTAGGGACTGAAGCTTTCTTT. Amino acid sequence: CASSPTVGTEAFF.

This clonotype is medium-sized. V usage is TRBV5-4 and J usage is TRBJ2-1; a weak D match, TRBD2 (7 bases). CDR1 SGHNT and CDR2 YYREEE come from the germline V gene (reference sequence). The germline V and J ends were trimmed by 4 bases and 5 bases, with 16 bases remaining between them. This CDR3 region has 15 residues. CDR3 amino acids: CASSTTKGGNNEQFF. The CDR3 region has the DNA TGTGCCAGCAGCACCACGAAGGGGGGGAACAATGAGCAGTTCTTC.

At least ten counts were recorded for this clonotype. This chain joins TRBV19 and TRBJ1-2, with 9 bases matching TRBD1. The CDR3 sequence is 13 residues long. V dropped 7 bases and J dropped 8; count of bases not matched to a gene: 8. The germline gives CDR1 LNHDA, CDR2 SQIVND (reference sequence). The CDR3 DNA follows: TGTGCCAGTAAAAACCGGGACAGGGCGGGCTACACCTTC. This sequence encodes CASKNRDRAGYTF.

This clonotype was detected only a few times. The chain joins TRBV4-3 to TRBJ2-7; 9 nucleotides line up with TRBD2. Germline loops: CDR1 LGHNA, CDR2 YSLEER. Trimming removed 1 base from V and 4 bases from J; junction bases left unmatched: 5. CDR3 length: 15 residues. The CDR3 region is CASSQVISGRYEQYV. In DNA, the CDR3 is TGCGCCAGCAGCCAAGTTATTAGCGGGAGATACGAGCAGTACGTC.

CDR3 nucleotides: TGTGCCAGTAGCCTTTCGGATCAGCCCCAGCATTTT. It encodes CASSLSDQPQHF. This chain joins TRBV19 and TRBJ1-5; no reliable D call. Trimming took off 6 bases at V and 5 bases at J, with 8 bases between the two ends. Germline V CDR1 and CDR2: LNHDA, SQIVND (reference sequence). This CDR3 comprises 12 residues. The full variable domain, rest sourced from reference TRBV19 and TRBJ1-5, is DGGITQSPKYLFRKEGQNVTLSCEQNLNHDAMYWYRQDPGQGLRLIYYSQIVNDFQKGDIAEGYSVSREKKESFPLTVTSAQKNPTAFYLCASSLSDQPQHFGDGTRLSIL.